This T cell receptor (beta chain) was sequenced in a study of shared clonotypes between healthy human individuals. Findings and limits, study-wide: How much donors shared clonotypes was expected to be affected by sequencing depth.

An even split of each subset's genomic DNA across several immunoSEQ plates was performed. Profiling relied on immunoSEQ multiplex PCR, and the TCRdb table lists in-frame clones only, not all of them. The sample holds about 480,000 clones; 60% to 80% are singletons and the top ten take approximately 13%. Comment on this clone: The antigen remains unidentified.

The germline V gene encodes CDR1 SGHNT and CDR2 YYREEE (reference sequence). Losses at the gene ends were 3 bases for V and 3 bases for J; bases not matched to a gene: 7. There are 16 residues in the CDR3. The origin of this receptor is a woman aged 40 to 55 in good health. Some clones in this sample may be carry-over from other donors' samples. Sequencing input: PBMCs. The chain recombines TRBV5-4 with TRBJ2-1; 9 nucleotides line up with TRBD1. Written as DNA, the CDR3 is TGTGCCAGCAGCTCCTATCGGACAGGGGACTACAATGAGCAGTTCTTC. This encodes CASSSYRTGDYNEQFF.